This T cell receptor beta chain was found in a study of blood T cell repertoires in COVID-19 (dated by TCRdb to about 2020). In the study overall: The collaborator samples originated in the United States, Italy and Spain and spanned the acute and convalescent phases of COVID-19. The material from the prospective study consisted of cDNA or gDNA derived from T cells, B-cell-depleted T cells, or PBMCs. The dataset comprised deeply sampled blood TCRbeta repertoires from subjects exposed to, actively infected with, or recovered from COVID-19. A freely available public database, intended as a resource for researchers studying the immune response to SARS-CoV-2, is where the repertoires were released. The samples were drawn from the first 160 participants of the ongoing ImmuneRACE study and from 1,254 subjects provided by 6 global collaborators. Sample metadata almost always included a de-identified subject ID, COVID-19 status, age in years and sex. Where HLA class I and class II types were available, the types were taken from metadata supplied by the sample provider, not from assay-based typing.

The CDR3 spans 16 residues, from the cysteine through the phenylalanine. Only the CDR3 region is kept as DNA, spanning 48 bases read in frame from base 1. With regard to this clone: What this receptor recognizes is not known. No base qualities exist here, and no much larger clone lies one base off it.

What the authors observed across the whole study: Clinical and demographic metadata were provided uncurated, with the amount varying by source and participant.

In the prospective study, participants were roughly 18 to 100 years old, resided in about 25 geographic areas of the United States, and were enrolled through a virtual design. In the prospective study, participants were assigned to cohorts based on the clinical history participants reported in a screening survey and a study questionnaire. ImmuneRACE Cohort 3 recovered participants were defined by two consecutive negative NP/OP PCR tests, healthcare professional clearance, or symptom resolution. In the prospective study, whole blood, serum and a nasopharyngeal or oropharyngeal swab were collected from each participant by mobile phlebotomists. Prospective study participants could optionally give additional blood draws and questionnaires over an approximately 2-month period. Before DNA extraction, prospective study blood samples were shipped either frozen or at room temperature. The immunoSEQ Assay, a bias-controlled multiplex PCR, was used to amplify TCRbeta CDR3 regions from genomic DNA. The authors' pipeline ran thus. The number of nucleated cells in each sample was estimated from the amplification of reference gene primers within the assay. Sequence reads were collapsed and filtered to measure the absolute abundance of every unique TCRbeta CDR3 rearrangement. Productive Simpson clonality was computed per sample as the square root of Simpson's diversity index over productive rearrangements. TCRdb's version of the immuneACCESS table is confined to in-frame rearrangements and falls short of the full clone set. An unresolved V gene accounts for under half of the shortfall where checked; the remainder is of unknown origin. The V and J calls and clone size are taken from that table; D and trimming were inferred from the DNA. The sample profile shows approximately 180,000 clones; 85% to 90% of them were found once. The ten largest clones capture around 6.2% of the sample.

This TCR came from a man in his forties or fifties who had recovered from COVID-19. The rearrangement joined TRBV1 to TRBJ2-7; the table's TRBD2 call for D was not verified on the DNA. TRBV1 corresponds to a pseudogene. Input material: PBMCs or T cells enriched from blood (not recorded which). The CDR3 protein sequence reads: CTSSQDQIGSSYEQYF. The sequenced DNA: TGCACCAGCAGCCAAGATCAGATCGGGAGCTCCTACGAGCAGTACTTC.